This T cell receptor beta chain was found in a study of T-cell reconstitution after alpha-beta-depleted transplantation in children. This clonotype was counted many times. Its target is unknown. Findings and caveats of the study: T cells produced anew were the main source of T-cell counts and diversity one year after transplant. Recipient T cells and thymic progenitors that survived gave rise to the high TCRbeta diversity observed at day 60 in some patients. At around two months after transplant, the alpha-beta T cells were reportedly derived from several hundred expanded clones that came from non-depleted graft cells.

Unique molecular identifiers were built into the TCRbeta library. TCRdb ran MiXCR on the PCR reads and lists one entry per CDR3 protein. The data hold about 160,000 distinct CDR3 sequences, with approximately 10% observed a single time. The germline V and J ends were trimmed by 3 bases and 1 base, with 5 bases remaining between them. CDR3 length: 13 amino acids. The germline CDR1 and CDR2 sequences are MRHNA and SNTAGT. This receptor was obtained from a boy between 2 and 15 years old with acute myeloid leukemia, due to receive a stem cell transplant. The sample in question was PBMCs, obtained before TCRalphabeta/CD19-depleted stem cell transplant. The V gene is TRBV6-4, the J gene TRBJ2-3; D may be TRBD1 (5 bases). This chain's CDR3 is CASSEQGTDTQYF. CDR3 in DNA: TGTGCCAGCAGTGAACAGGGCACAGATACGCAGTATTTT.